This T cell receptor (beta chain) was profiled in a study of beta chain features in type 1 diabetes. The overall study: In all, 85 million to 130 million sorted cells from all samples were analyzed.

Expressed TCRB transcripts were sequenced after all isolated RNA was converted to cDNA. The table came from immunoSEQ multiplex PCR; TCRdb's copy has only in-frame clones and leaves some out. The sample has 150,000 to 200,000 clones; just over 9% are singletons. V lost 1 base, J lost 7 bases, and 12 bases stayed unmatched. The CDR3 sequence is 17 residues long. Per the germline V gene, CDR1 is SEHNR and CDR2 is FQNEAQ (reference sequence). General study points: A PCR bias possibly favoring shorter templates would apply equally to patients and controls.

It was via CD45RO/CCR7/CD25/CD127/CD95/CD27 that CD4+ naive, central memory, regulatory and stem cell-like memory cells were sorted. The authors obtained over 98% purity in all sorted populations. Worth noting for this clone: As yet, its antigen is unknown.

The J gene is TRBJ2-1, the V gene TRBV7-9; 8 bases align to TRBD2. This sequence originates from a woman aged 18-35 years in good health. Sequencing input: central memory CD4+ T cells from blood. The CDR3 loop reads CASSLGRLAGPTNEQFF. As DNA, the CDR3 is TGTGCCAGCAGCTTAGGTCGCCTAGCGGGCCCTACTAATGAGCAGTTCTTC.